This T cell receptor beta chain originates from a study of blood T cell repertoires in COVID-19. For the study at large: Material from acute and convalescent COVID-19 was sourced from the United States, Italy and Spain. PBMCs, B-cell-depleted T cells, or T cells provided the cDNA or gDNA that made up the material.

The CDR3 has 14 residues. V was trimmed by 1 base and J by 1 base, leaving 7 bases between them. CDR1 is LGHNA, CDR2 YSLEER, per germline. As handled by the study authors: Using reference gene primer amplification, nucleated cell counts were estimated. The protocol was immunoSEQ multiplex PCR, while the TCRdb copy is restricted to in-frame clones and leaves out a portion. Clone size and the V and J calls come from that table; the DNA yielded D and trimming. Of 98,000 or so clones in the sample, 82% were seen once. The sequence derives from a man between 60 and 75 years old with acute or convalescent COVID-19. The sequenced sample consisted of peripheral blood. The chain uses TRBV4-3 and TRBJ1-1, with D possibly matching TRBD1 (5 bases). The CDR3, as DNA: TGCGCCAGCAGCCAAGGCCAGGGGAACACTGAAGCTTTCTTT. Translation gives CASSQGQGNTEAFF.